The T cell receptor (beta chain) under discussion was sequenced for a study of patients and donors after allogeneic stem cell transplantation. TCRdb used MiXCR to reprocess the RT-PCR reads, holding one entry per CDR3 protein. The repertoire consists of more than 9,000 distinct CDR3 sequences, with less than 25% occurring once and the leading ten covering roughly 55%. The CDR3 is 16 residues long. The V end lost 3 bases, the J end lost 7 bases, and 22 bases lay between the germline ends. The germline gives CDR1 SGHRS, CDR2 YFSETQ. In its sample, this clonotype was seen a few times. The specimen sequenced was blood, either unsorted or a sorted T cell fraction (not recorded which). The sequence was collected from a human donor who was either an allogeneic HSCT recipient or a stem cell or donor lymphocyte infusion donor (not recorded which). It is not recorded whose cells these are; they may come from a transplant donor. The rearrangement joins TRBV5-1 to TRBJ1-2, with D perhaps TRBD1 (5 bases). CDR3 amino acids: CASSSQGVGSEGGYTF. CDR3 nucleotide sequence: TGCGCCAGCAGCTCCCAGGGTGTTGGTTCTGAGGGTGGCTACACCTTC.